Below are 26 T cell receptor beta chains sequenced from a single sample in a study of CD4 T cells in relation to SARS-CoV-2 and coronaviruses. TCRdb's table, derived via immunoSEQ multiplex PCR, lists solely in-frame clones and lacks some. The repertoire holds some 40,000 clones, with around 77% as singletons. What these receptors recognize is not known. What was sequenced was memory CD4+ T cells from PBMCs, cultured in vitro. Receptor source: an adult with COVID-19.

This clone counts as large. The chain employs TRBV7-2 and TRBJ2-1, with 7 bases lining up with TRBD2. The germline CDR1 and CDR2 sequences are SGHTA and FQGNSA. CDR3 length equals 16 residues. After removal of 4 bases from V and 7 bases from J, the junction contained 13 bases not matched to a gene. CDR3 bases: TGTGCCAGCAGCTCCTTGGGCCGCGGGAGTTTGAATGAGCAGTTCTTC. It codes for CASSSLGRGSLNEQFF. Full variable domain (rest looked up from reference TRBV7-2 and TRBJ2-1): GAGVSQSPSNKVTEKGKDVELRCDPISGHTALYWYRQSLGQGLEFLIYFQGNSAPDKSGLPSDRFSAERTGGSVSTLTIQRTQQEDSAVYLCASSSLGRGSLNEQFFGPGTRLTVL.

The V gene is TRBV30, the J gene TRBJ2-3; 11 positions agree with TRBD2. V was pared by 4 bases and J by 3 bases, with 3 bases of the junction left unmatched. The length of the CDR3 is 14 residues. Germline CDR1 GTSNPN, CDR2 SVGIG (reference sequence). The CDR3 sequence is CAWNSGRETDTQYF. CDR3 bases: TGTGCCTGGAATAGCGGGAGGGAAACAGATACGCAGTATTTT.

V is TRBV7-9 and J is TRBJ2-1; 12 bases align to TRBD2. With V trimmed by 5 bases and J by 3 bases, 5 bases remained unmatched. Per germline, CDR1 SEHNR and CDR2 FQNEAQ (reference sequence). The CDR3 is 16 residues long. CDR3 sequence reads: CASSPRLAGDYNEQFF. The CDR3 region has the DNA TGTGCCAGCAGCCCCCGACTAGCGGGAGACTACAATGAGCAGTTCTTC.

The CDR3 region has the DNA TGTGCCAGCAGATCACAGGAAGCGGGACCCTACAATGAGCAGTTCTTC. It yields the protein CASRSQEAGPYNEQFF. V and J are TRBV9 and TRBJ2-1, with 7 bases lining up with TRBD2. This CDR3 region has 16 residues. Germline V gene data show CDR1 as SGDLS and CDR2 as YYNGEE. The V segment lost 5 bases and the J segment 2 bases; nucleotides outside the gene matches: 10.

This sequence joins TRBV15 and TRBJ1-5; TRBD1 agrees at 9 bases. The V gene's germline CDR1 is LNHNV and CDR2 YYDKDF (reference sequence). The CDR3 is 11 residues long. The V segment lost 5 bases and the J segment 14 bases; nucleotides outside the gene matches: 4. The CDR3 DNA follows: TGTGCCACCAGCTCCGGGACAGGGAAGCATTTT. Protein sequence: CATSSGTGKHF. Using reference TRBV15 and TRBJ1-5 for the parts outside the CDR3, the full variable domain is DAMVIQNPRYQVTQFGKPVTLSCSQTLNHNVMYWYQQKSSQAPKLLFHYYDKDFNNEADTPDNFQSRRPNTSFCFLDIRSPGLGDTAMYLCATSSGTGKHFGDGTRLSIL.

The chain combines TRBV4-1 with TRBJ1-5; maybe TRBD1 (6 bases). V lost 3 bases, J lost 7 bases, and 19 bases lay in between. The CDR3 is 16 residues long. The germline CDR1 and CDR2 sequences are MGHRA and YSYEKL. CDR3: CASSHPIRGGRQPQHF. CDR3 sequence (DNA): TGCGCCAGCAGCCACCCCATCCGGGGGGGCCGGCAGCCCCAGCATTTT.

The V and J genes are TRBV4-1 and TRBJ2-1, with 13 nucleotides matching TRBD2. Per germline, CDR1 MGHRA and CDR2 YSYEKL. The CDR3 consists of 15 residues. Trimming cost V 4 bases and J 9 bases; bases outside gene matches: 6. This chain's CDR3 is CASSPLGLAGAEQFF. DNA of the CDR3: TGCGCCAGCAGCCCCCTAGGACTAGCGGGAGCTGAGCAGTTCTTC.

V is TRBV27 and J is TRBJ2-3; D uncertain. This CDR3 has 15 residues. Germline V gives CDR1 MNHEY, CDR2 SMNVEV (reference sequence). Trimming removed 6 bases from V and 2 bases from J, with 15 bases in between. The CDR3 here is CASSSSDGDTDTQYF. DNA of the CDR3: TGTGCCAGCAGCTCGAGTGATGGAGACACAGATACGCAGTATTTT.

In nucleotides, the CDR3 is TGTGCCAGCAGCTCAACTAGCGGGAGGGCCTGGGAGACCCAGTACTTC. This codes for CASSSTSGRAWETQYF. The chain links TRBV7-2 to TRBJ2-5, with 13 bases lining up with TRBD2. The CDR3 extends over 16 amino acids. Trimming cost V 4 bases and J 5 bases; bases outside gene matches: 7. Germline V CDR1 and CDR2: SGHTA, FQGNSA.

The chain carries TRBV7-2 and TRBJ2-4, with D uncertain. This CDR3 has 11 amino acids. Germline values: CDR1 SGHTA, CDR2 FQGNSA. V was clipped by 1 base and J by 9 bases, with 4 bases between them. The CDR3 reads CASSLGGIQYF. In nucleotides, the CDR3 is TGTGCCAGCAGCTTAGGGGGCATTCAGTACTTC.

The chain carries TRBV9 and TRBJ2-3; D may be TRBD1 (6 bases). The CDR3 length is 14 residues. The V and J ends lost 3 bases and 10 bases respectively, with 18 bases between them. CDR1 and CDR2 (germline): SGDLS, YYNGEE. The CDR3 region has the DNA TGTGCCAGCAGCGAAACCGGGACATCGAAACCGCAGTATTTT. The encoded protein is CASSETGTSKPQYF.

The chain has TRBV2 and TRBJ2-7; 7 bases map to TRBD2. Trimming at V came to 9 bases and at J to 3 bases, leaving 8 bases not matched to a gene. The CDR3 covers 13 residues. The germline gives CDR1 SNHLY, CDR2 FYNNEI. The CDR3 sequence is CASWGRGGYEQYF. The CDR3 DNA follows: TGTGCCAGTTGGGGGAGGGGCGGCTACGAGCAGTACTTC.

The chain couples TRBV6-6 to TRBJ2-1; 13 bases map to TRBD2. With 5 bases clipped from V and 8 bases from J, the junction kept 9 bases outside the gene matches. CDR1 and CDR2 (germline): MNHNY, SVGAGI (reference sequence). The CDR3 loop spans 16 amino acids. CDR3 nucleotides: TGTGCCAGCAGTCGCATTGGACTAGCGGGAGTCGATGAGCAGTTCTTC. This sequence encodes CASSRIGLAGVDEQFF.

V is TRBV7-2 and J is TRBJ2-7, with a tentative D call TRBD1 (6 bases). Germline-derived CDR1 and CDR2 are SGHTA and FQGNSA. Trimming removed 1 base from V and 4 bases from J, with 11 bases in between. CDR3 size: 14 residues. CDR3 residues: CASSLGPGAYEQYF. The CDR3 DNA reads TGTGCCAGCAGCTTAGGTCCAGGGGCTTACGAGCAGTACTTC. The full variable domain, in which reference TRBV7-2 and TRBJ2-7 provide the parts outside the CDR3, is GAGVSQSPSNKVTEKGKDVELRCDPISGHTALYWYRQSLGQGLEFLIYFQGNSAPDKSGLPSDRFSAERTGGSVSTLTIQRTQQEDSAVYLCASSLGPGAYEQYFGPGTRLTVT.

This chain connects TRBV5-1 to TRBJ2-1; D unresolved. Germline assignment: CDR1 SGHRS and CDR2 YFSETQ. V dropped 1 base and J dropped 8 bases, with 7 bases sitting between them. There are 12 residues in the CDR3. CDR3 in DNA: TGCGCCAGCAGCTTGCAGACATATGAGCAGTTCTTC. Protein: CASSLQTYEQFF. The full variable domain, completed using reference TRBV5-1 and TRBJ2-1, is KAGVTQTPRYLIKTRGQQVTLSCSPISGHRSVSWYQQTPGQGLQFLFEYFSETQRNKGNFPGRFSGRQFSNSRSEMNVSTLELGDSALYLCASSLQTYEQFFGPGTRLTVL.

In this sample, this clone turned up a few times. The V and J genes are TRBV12-3 or TRBV12-4 and TRBJ1-1; 7 bases line up with TRBD1. The CDR3 consists of 13 residues. The ends lost 4 bases at V and 4 bases at J; junction bases unmatched: 3. The CDR3 is CASSSGGSTEAFF. CDR3 DNA: TGTGCCAGCAGTTCAGGGGGGAGCACTGAAGCTTTCTTT.

The genes are TRBV9 and TRBJ2-1, with TRBD2 identical over 12 bases. Losses at the gene ends were 4 bases for V and 0 bases for J; bases not matched to a gene: 5. CDR3 length: 17 residues. Germline lookup yields CDR1 SGDLS and CDR2 YYNGEE. The CDR3: CASSRTSGTLSYNEQFF. The DNA of the CDR3 is TGTGCCAGCAGCAGGACTAGCGGGACCCTCTCCTACAATGAGCAGTTCTTC.

The chain uses TRBV7-2 and TRBJ2-3; 8 bases match TRBD1. Germline V CDR1 and CDR2: SGHTA, FQGNSA. The V segment lost 4 bases and the J segment 2 bases; nucleotides outside the gene matches: 5. The CDR3 loop spans 15 amino acids. Here the CDR3 DNA reads TGTGCCAGCAGCTCTAGGACAGGGTACACAGATACGCAGTATTTT. The encoded protein is CASSSRTGYTDTQYF.

This rearrangement joins TRBV4-1 to TRBJ1-2; perhaps TRBD1 as D (6 bases). Trimming took 3 bases from V and 4 from J, leaving 15 bases between them. Germline values: CDR1 MGHRA, CDR2 YSYEKL. CDR3 size: 15 residues. The CDR3 nucleotides are TGCGCCAGCAGCCACCCAGTGGGGGGCGTCTATGGCTACACCTTC. Residues: CASSHPVGGVYGYTF.

The chain employs TRBV18 and TRBJ2-7; 10 bases are a match to TRBD2. The CDR3 is 16 residues long. The J segment lost 6 bases and the V segment lost 1 base, leaving 9 bases of the junction unmatched. The germline V gene has CDR1 KGHSH and CDR2 LQKENI. CDR3 sequence: CASSPLFSSGSSEQYF. CDR3 sequence (DNA): TGTGCCAGCTCACCACTTTTTTCTAGCGGGAGTTCCGAGCAGTACTTC.

The CDR3 loop reads CASSHGGSNQPQHF. DNA for the CDR3: TGTGCCAGCAGTCACGGCGGTAGCAATCAGCCCCAGCATTTT. The gene calls are TRBV28 and TRBJ1-5, with no clear D. The length of the CDR3 is 14 residues. Per the germline V gene, CDR1 is MDHEN and CDR2 is SYDVKM. The V and J ends lost 5 bases and 0 bases respectively, with 8 bases between them. The full variable domain, in which reference TRBV28 and TRBJ1-5 provide the parts outside the CDR3, is DVKVTQSSRYLVKRTGEKVFLECVQDMDHENMFWYRQDPGLGLRLIYFSYDVKMKEKGDIPEGYSVSREKKERFSLILESASTNQTSMYLCASSHGGSNQPQHFGDGTRLSIL.

The CDR3 loop is CAISKDRGQTQHF. DNA of the CDR3: TGTGCCATCAGTAAAGACAGGGGGCAAACCCAGCATTTT. The chain combines TRBV10-3 with TRBJ1-5; TRBD1 matches at 10 bases. This CDR3 comprises 13 residues. Germline loops: CDR1 ENHRY, CDR2 SYGVKD. J lost 11 bases, V lost 5 bases, and 6 bases had no gene match.

The V call is TRBV2, the J call TRBJ2-1; 11 bases agree with TRBD2. The V gene end was trimmed by 6 bases and the J gene end by 4 bases; junction bases not matched to a gene: 2. CDR1 is SNHLY and CDR2 is FYNNEI in the germline V gene. The CDR3 length is 14 residues. The CDR3 here is CASRLAGVYNEQFF. CDR3 DNA sequence: TGTGCCAGCAGACTAGCGGGAGTTTACAATGAGCAGTTCTTC.

The rearrangement joins TRBV7-6 to TRBJ2-5; perhaps TRBD2 as D (5 bases). Per germline, CDR1 SGHVS and CDR2 FNYEAQ. This CDR3 comprises 15 residues. V lost 5 bases and J 5 bases, leaving 18 bases between the germline ends. CDR3 DNA sequence: TGTGCCAGCAGCCCCCAGTTGACACCGGGGGAGACCCAGTACTTC. Encoded protein: CASSPQLTPGETQYF.

The J gene is TRBJ2-2, the V gene TRBV18, with D unresolved. The CDR3 spans 15 residues. CDR1 is KGHSH, CDR2 LQKENI, per germline. Trimming removed 3 bases at V and 1 base at J, with 9 bases between. The CDR3 loop is CASSPDGQNTGELFF. The CDR3 nucleotides read TGTGCCAGCTCACCGGACGGGCAGAACACCGGGGAGCTGTTTTTT. The full variable domain, completed using reference TRBV18 and TRBJ2-2, is NAGVMQNPRHLVRRRGQEARLRCSPMKGHSHVYWYRQLPEEGLKFMVYLQKENIIDESGMPKERFSAEFPKEGPSILRIQQVVRGDSAAYFCASSPDGQNTGELFFGEGSRLTVL.

The genes are TRBV7-9 and TRBJ1-3; the D is unclear. V shed 3 bases and J shed 4 bases, with 19 bases lying between them. This CDR3 is built from 17 residues. Germline loops: CDR1 SEHNR, CDR2 FQNEAQ (reference sequence). The CDR3 region has the DNA TGTGCCAGCAGCTTGGAAAAGAGCTCTGTGGGAGGAAACACCATATATTTT. Its translation: CASSLEKSSVGGNTIYF.